This T cell receptor beta chain was identified during a study of cytomegalovirus exposure and HLA in healthy donors. Study conclusions and caveats: Excluded were some V segments that proved indistinguishable, including TRBV6-2 and TRBV6-3. According to reports, the classifier identified cytomegalovirus status with high specificity and sensitivity.

Comment on this clone: The antigen is unknown.

With 4 bases clipped from V and 4 bases from J, the junction kept 8 bases outside the gene matches. The germline V gene has CDR1 SGHDT and CDR2 YYEEEE. CDR3 length equals 16 residues. A multiplex PCR was run with 60 Vbeta primers and 13 Jbeta primers. Data came from immunoSEQ multiplex PCR; TCRdb stores just in-frame clones and leaves some out. The sample comprises about 190,000 clones, approximately 81% of which are singletons, and 2% to 3% rests with the top ten. Sequenced: PBMCs. The sequence derives from a male donor in good health and CMV-seronegative. This chain links TRBV5-6 with TRBJ2-3; 11 bases fit TRBD2. The CDR3 DNA sequence: TGTGCCAGCAGCGAGACTAGCGGGGTCGGGCCAGATACGCAGTATTTT. Its protein is CASSETSGVGPDTQYF.